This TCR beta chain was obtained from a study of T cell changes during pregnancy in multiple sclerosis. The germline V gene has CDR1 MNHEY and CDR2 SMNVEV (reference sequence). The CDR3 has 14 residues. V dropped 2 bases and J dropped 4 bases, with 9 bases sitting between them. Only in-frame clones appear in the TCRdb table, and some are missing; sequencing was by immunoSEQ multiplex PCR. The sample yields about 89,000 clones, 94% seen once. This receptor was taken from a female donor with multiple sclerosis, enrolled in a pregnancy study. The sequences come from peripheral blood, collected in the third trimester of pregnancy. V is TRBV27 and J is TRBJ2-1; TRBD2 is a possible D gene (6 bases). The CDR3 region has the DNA TGTGCCAGCAGTTTAGCGGGAACTTACAATGAGCAGTTCTTC. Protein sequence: CASSLAGTYNEQFF.